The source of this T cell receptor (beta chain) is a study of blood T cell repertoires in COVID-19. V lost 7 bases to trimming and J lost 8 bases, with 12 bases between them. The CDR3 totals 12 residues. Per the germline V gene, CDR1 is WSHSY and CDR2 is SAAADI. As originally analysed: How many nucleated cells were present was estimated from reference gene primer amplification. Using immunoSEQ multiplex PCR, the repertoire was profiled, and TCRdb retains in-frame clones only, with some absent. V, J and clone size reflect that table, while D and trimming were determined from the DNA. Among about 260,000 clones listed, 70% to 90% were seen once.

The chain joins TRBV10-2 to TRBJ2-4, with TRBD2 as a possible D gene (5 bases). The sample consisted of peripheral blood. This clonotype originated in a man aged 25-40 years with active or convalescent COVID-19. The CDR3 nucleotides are TGCGCCAGCACACACCGGGGTGACATTCAGTACTTC. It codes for CASTHRGDIQYF.